This T cell receptor (beta chain) was obtained from a study of blood T cell repertoires in COVID-19. Across the whole study: Acute and convalescent COVID-19 specimens originated in the United States, Italy and Spain. PBMCs, B-cell-depleted T cells, or T cells were the source of the cDNA or gDNA that made up the material.

The germline V gene has CDR1 LNHDA and CDR2 SQIVND (reference sequence). The CDR3 runs 15 residues. Trimming stripped 5 bases from V and 0 bases from J, with 14 bases between. There are many counts of this clone. Repertoires were generated with immunoSEQ multiplex PCR, while TCRdb's copy carries only in-frame clones and drops some. The sample consists of around 180,000 clones, roughly four fifths of them appearing once. This clonotype originated in a woman younger than 45 with acute or convalescent COVID-19. The material sequenced was peripheral blood. This rearrangement joins TRBV19 to TRBJ2-7, with D tentatively TRBD2 (5 bases). The DNA of the CDR3 is TGTGCCAGTAGTTCCGGAACGGGGTCCTCCTACGAGCAGTACTTC. Protein: CASSSGTGSSYEQYF.